This T cell receptor beta chain was obtained from a study of T cell changes during pregnancy in multiple sclerosis. Germline V CDR1 and CDR2: SEHNR, FQNEAQ (reference sequence). The CDR3 spans 12 residues. V lost 5 bases, J lost 10 bases, and 11 bases lay in between. Some clones are missing from TCRdb's copy, which holds only in-frame ones; the method was immunoSEQ multiplex PCR. The sample shows 84,000 or so clones, approximately 94% of them seen only once. The V gene is TRBV7-9, the J gene TRBJ2-2; D is undetermined. Sequences were derived from peripheral blood, sampled in the third trimester of pregnancy. The source is a female donor with multiple sclerosis, enrolled in a pregnancy study. The CDR3 DNA reads TGTGCCAGCAGCCCCCCCTATCCGGAGCTGTTTTTT. Protein sequence: CASSPPYPELFF. Based on the CDR3 plus reference TRBV7-9 and TRBJ2-2, the full variable domain is DTGVSQNPRHKITKRGQNVTFRCDPISEHNRLYWYRQTLGQGPEFLTYFQNEAQLEKSRLLSDRFSAERPKGSFSTLEIQRTEQGDSAMYLCASSPPYPELFFGEGSRLTVL.